This TCR beta chain was sequenced for a study of blood T cell repertoires in COVID-19. Study background: Some COVID-19 samples were acute and others convalescent; all came from the United States, Italy and Spain.

In the original workflow: From reference gene primer amplification, estimates of nucleated cell counts were derived. Generated by immunoSEQ multiplex PCR, the TCRdb table keeps only in-frame clones and is missing some. V and J calls and clone size are copied from that table; D and trimming were computed from the DNA. The sample yields approximately 330,000 clones, approximately 90% seen once. Unmatched junction bases numbered 2, after V lost 7 bases and J lost 5 bases. The CDR3 has 14 amino acids. Germline loops: CDR1 MDHEN, CDR2 SYDVKM. Sequenced: peripheral blood. This TCR derives from a woman aged 45-65 years with active or convalescent COVID-19. This chain uses TRBV28 with TRBJ2-1; 13 positions agree with TRBD2. The CDR3 DNA is TGTGCCAGCAACGGACTAGCGGGAGACAATGAGCAGTTCTTC. Translated: CASNGLAGDNEQFF.